This TCR beta chain came from a study of identifying expanded T cells in peripheral blood. As for this clone: The antigen remains undetermined.

The protocol was immunoSEQ multiplex PCR, while the TCRdb copy is restricted to in-frame clones and leaves out a portion. The sample comprises some 130,000 clones, 75% to 90% of which are singletons, and less than 10% rests with the top ten. During the collection period, no donor immune events like infections were recorded. The CDR3 runs 15 residues. Trimming pared 6 bases from V and 5 bases from J, leaving 17 bases between. Germline V gene lookup returns CDR1 MDHEN and CDR2 SYDVKM. Study results and limitations: Differentially abundant clones: around 1.2 between replicates, about 16 at approximately 13 days, 19 to 20 at four. Clone count variance between roughly 2-week samples rose with total template count.

The sequence was obtained from a person between 18 and 75 years old in good health. The specimen sequenced was blood. V usage is TRBV28 and J usage is TRBJ2-1; a weak D match, TRBD2 (6 bases). DNA of the CDR3: TGTGCCAGCAGCCAATCCGGGACTCTGAACAATGAGCAGTTCTTC. It codes for CASSQSGTLNNEQFF.